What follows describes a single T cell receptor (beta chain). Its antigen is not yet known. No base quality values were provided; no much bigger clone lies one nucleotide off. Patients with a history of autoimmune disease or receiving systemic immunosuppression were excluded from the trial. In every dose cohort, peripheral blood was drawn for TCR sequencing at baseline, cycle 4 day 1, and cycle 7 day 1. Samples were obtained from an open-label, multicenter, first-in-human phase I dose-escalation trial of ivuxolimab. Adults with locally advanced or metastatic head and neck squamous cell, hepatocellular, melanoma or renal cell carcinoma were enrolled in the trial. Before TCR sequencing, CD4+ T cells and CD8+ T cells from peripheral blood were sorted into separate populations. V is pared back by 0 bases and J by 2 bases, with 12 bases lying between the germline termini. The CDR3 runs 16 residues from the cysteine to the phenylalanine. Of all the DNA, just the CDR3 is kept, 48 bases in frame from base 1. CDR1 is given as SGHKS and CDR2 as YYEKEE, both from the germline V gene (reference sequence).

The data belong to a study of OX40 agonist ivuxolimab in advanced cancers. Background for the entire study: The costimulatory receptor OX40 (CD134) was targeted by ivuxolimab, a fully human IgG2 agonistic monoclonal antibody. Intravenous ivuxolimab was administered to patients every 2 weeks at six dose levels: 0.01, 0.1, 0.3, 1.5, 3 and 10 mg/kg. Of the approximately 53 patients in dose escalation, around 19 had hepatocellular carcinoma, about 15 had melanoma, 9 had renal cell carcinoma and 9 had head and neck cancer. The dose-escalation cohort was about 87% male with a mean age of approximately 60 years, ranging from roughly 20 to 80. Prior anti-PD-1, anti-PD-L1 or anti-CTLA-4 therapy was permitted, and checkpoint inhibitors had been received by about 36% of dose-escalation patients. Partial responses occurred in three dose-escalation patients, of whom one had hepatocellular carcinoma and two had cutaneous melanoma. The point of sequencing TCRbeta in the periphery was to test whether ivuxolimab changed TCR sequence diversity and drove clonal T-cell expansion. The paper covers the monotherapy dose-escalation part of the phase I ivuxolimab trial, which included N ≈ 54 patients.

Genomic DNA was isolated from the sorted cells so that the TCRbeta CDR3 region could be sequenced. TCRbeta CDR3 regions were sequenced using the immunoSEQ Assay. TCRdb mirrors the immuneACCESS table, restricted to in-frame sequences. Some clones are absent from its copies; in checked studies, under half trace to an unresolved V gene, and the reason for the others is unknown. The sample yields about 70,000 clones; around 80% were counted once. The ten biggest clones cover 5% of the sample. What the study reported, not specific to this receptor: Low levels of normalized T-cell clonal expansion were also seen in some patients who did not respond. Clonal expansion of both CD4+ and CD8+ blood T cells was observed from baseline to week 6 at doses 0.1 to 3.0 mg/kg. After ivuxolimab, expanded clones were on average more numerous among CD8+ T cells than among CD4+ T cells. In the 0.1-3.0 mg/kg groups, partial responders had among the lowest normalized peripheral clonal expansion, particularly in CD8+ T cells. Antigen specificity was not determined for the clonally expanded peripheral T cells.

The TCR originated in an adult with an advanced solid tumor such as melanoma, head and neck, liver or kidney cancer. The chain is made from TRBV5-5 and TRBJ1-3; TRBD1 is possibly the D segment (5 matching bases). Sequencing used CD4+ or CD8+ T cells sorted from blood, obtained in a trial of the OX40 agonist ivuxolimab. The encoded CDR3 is CASSLGLAGPGNTIYF. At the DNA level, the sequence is TGTGCCAGCAGCTTGGGTTTGGCAGGGCCTGGAAACACCATATATTTT. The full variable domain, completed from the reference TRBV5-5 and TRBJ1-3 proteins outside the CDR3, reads DAGVTQSPTHLIKTRGQQVTLRCSPISGHKSVSWYQQVLGQGPQFIFQYYEKEERGRGNFPDRFSARQFPNYSSELNVNALLLGDSALYLCASSLGLAGPGNTIYFGEGSWLTVV.